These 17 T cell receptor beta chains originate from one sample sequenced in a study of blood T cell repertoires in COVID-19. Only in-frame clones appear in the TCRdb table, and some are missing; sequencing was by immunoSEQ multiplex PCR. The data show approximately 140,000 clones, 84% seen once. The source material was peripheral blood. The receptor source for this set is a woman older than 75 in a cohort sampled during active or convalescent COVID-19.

The CDR3 DNA reads TGTGCCAGCAGCTTGCGGACTAGCGGGGGACCGGTCGGGGAGCAGTACTTC. This sequence encodes CASSLRTSGGPVGEQYF. This rearrangement joins TRBV7-2 to TRBJ2-7; TRBD2 agrees at 13 bases. V dropped 3 bases and J dropped 7; count of bases not matched to a gene: 12. Germline values: CDR1 SGHTA, CDR2 FQGNSA. This CDR3 has 17 amino acids.

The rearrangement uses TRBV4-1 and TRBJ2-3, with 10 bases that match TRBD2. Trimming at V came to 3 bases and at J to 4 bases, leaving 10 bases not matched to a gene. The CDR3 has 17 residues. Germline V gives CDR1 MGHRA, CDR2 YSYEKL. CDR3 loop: CASSQGQAGGPSDTQYF. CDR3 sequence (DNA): TGCGCCAGCAGCCAGGGTCAAGCGGGGGGGCCTTCAGATACGCAGTATTTT.

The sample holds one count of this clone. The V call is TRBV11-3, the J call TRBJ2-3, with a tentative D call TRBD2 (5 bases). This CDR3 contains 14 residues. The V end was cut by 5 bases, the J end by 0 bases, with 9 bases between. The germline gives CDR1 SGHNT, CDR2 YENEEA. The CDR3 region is CASSVGMSTDTQYF. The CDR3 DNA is TGTGCCAGCAGCGTCGGGATGAGCACAGATACGCAGTATTTT. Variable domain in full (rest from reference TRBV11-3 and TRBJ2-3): EAGVVQSPRYKIIEKKQPVAFWCNPISGHNTLYWYLQNLGQGPELLIRYENEEAVDDSQLPKDRFSAERLKGVDSTLKIQPAELGDSAVYLCASSVGMSTDTQYFGPGTRLTVL.

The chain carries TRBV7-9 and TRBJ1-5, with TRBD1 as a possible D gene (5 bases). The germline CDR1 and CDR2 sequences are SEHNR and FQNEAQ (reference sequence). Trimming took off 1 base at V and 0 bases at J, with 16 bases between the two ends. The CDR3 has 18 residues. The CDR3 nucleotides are TGTGCCAGCAGCTTAGGGCCAGGGATCTTCTATAGCAATCAGCCCCAGCATTTT. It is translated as CASSLGPGIFYSNQPQHF.

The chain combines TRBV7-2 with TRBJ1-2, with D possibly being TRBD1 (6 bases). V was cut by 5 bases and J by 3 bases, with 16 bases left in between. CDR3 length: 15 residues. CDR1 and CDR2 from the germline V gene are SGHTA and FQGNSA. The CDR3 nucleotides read TGTGCCAGCAGCCCAACCTTACAGGGCTACTATGGCTACACCTTC. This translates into CASSPTLQGYYGYTF. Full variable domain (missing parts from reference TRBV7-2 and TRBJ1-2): GAGVSQSPSNKVTEKGKDVELRCDPISGHTALYWYRQSLGQGLEFLIYFQGNSAPDKSGLPSDRFSAERTGGSVSTLTIQRTQQEDSAVYLCASSPTLQGYYGYTFGSGTRLTVV.

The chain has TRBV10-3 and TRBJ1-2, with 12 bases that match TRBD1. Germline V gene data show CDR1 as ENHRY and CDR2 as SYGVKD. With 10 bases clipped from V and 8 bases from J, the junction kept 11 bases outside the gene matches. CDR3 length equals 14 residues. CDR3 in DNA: TGTGCCACCCAGCAATCCGGGACAGGGGGCGGCTACACCTTC. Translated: CATQQSGTGGGYTF.

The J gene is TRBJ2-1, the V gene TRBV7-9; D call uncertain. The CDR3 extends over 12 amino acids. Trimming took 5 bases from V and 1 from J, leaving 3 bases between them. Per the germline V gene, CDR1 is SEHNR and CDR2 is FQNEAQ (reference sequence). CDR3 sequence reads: CASSASYNEQFF. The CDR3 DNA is TGTGCCAGCAGCGCGTCCTACAATGAGCAGTTCTTC.

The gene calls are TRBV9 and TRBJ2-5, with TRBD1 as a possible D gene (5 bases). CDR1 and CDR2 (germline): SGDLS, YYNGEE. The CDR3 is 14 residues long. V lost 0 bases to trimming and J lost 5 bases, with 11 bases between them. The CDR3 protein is CASSVETGAETQYF. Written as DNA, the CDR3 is TGTGCCAGCAGCGTAGAAACTGGGGCGGAGACCCAGTACTTC. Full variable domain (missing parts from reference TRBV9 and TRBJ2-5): DSGVTQTPKHLITATGQRVTLRCSPRSGDLSVYWYQQSLDQGLQFLIQYYNGEERAKGNILERFSAQQFPDLHSELNLSSLELGDSALYFCASSVETGAETQYFGPGTRLLVL.

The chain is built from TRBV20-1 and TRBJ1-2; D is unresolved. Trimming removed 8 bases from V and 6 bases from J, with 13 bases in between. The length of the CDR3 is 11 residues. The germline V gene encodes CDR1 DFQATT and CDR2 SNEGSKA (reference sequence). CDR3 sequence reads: CSLRGIHGYTF. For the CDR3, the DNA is TGCAGTTTAAGAGGGATCCATGGCTACACCTTC.

The CDR3 reads CASSLEPNSYNSPLHF. CDR3 sequence (DNA): TGCGCCAGCAGCTTAGAGCCAAACTCCTATAATTCACCCCTCCACTTT. This sequence joins TRBV5-1 and TRBJ1-6, with D uncertain. The CDR3 totals 16 residues. Trimming cost V 2 bases and J 0 bases, with 9 bases left between them. Germline lookup yields CDR1 SGHRS and CDR2 YFSETQ.

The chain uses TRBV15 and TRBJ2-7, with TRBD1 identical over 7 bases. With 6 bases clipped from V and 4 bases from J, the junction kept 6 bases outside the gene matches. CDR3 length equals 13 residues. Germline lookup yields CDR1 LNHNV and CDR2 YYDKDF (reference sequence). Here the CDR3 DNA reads TGTGCCACCAGACAGGGGCTAATGTACGAGCAGTACTTC. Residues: CATRQGLMYEQYF.

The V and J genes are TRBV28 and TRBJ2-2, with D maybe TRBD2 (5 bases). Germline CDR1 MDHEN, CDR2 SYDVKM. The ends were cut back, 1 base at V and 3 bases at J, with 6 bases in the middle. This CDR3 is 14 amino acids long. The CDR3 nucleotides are TGTGCCAGCAGTTTATCCGGGGACACCGGGGAGCTGTTTTTT. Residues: CASSLSGDTGELFF.

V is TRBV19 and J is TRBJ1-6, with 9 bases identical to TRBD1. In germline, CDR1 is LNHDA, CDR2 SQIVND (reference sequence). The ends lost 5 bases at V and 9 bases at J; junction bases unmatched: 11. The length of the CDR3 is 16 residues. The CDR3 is CASSPSGQGVGSPLHF. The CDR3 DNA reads TGTGCCAGTAGTCCCTCGGGACAGGGAGTGGGTTCACCCCTCCACTTT.

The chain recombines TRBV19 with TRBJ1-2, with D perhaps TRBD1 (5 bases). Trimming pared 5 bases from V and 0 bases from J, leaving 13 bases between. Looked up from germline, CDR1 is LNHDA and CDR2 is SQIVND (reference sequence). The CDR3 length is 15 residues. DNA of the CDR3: TGTGCCAGTAGTTCCCGACAGAAATCTAACTATGGCTACACCTTC. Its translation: CASSSRQKSNYGYTF.

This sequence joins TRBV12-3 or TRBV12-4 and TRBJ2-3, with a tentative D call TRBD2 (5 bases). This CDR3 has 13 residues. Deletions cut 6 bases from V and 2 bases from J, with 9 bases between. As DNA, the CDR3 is TGTGCCAGCAGCTCGAGGGCCACAGATACGCAGTATTTT. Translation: CASSSRATDTQYF.

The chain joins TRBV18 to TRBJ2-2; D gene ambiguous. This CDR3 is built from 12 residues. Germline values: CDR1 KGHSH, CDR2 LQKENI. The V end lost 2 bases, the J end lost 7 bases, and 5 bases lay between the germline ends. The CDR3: CASSPSLGELFF. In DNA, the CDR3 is TGTGCCAGCTCACCATCACTCGGGGAGCTGTTTTTT.

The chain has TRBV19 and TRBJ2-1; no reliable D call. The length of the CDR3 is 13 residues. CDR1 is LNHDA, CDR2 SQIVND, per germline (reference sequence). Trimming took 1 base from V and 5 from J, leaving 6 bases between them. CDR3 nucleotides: TGTGCCAGTAGTATAGGGTCGGACAATGAGCAGTTCTTC. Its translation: CASSIGSDNEQFF.